A selection of T cell receptor beta chains follows, all from one sample in a study of cytomegalovirus exposure and HLA in healthy donors. TCRdb's table, derived via immunoSEQ multiplex PCR, lists solely in-frame clones and lacks some. This table holds about 120,000 clones, around 79% found once. Sequences were obtained from PBMCs. The source of these receptors is a young woman in good health and CMV-seronegative. The CDR3 runs from the conserved cysteine through the conserved F or W. A D gene is named only where the DNA matches it firmly.

V,J,D,CDR3
TRBV19,TRBJ2-2,NA,CASSWQGGGDTGELFF
TRBV4-1,TRBJ1-1,NA,CASSYYSTGNTEAFF
TRBV9,TRBJ2-7,NA,CASSLDPGSPYEQCF
TRBV4-2,TRBJ2-3,TRBD2,CASSPRGGDTDTQYF
TRBV7-2,TRBJ1-4,NA,CASSFQGGNEKLFF
TRBV2,TRBJ1-3,NA,CASSDRTSSGNTIYF
TRBV5-5,TRBJ2-3,NA,CASSLVVGSRTDTQYF
TRBV7-6,TRBJ1-5,NA,CASSLLGGYSNQPQHF
TRBV19,TRBJ2-5,NA,CASSTLHSRETQYF
TRBV19,TRBJ1-1,TRBD1,CASILTGDTEAFF
TRBV19,TRBJ1-2,NA,CASSIPTGGAGYGYTF
TRBV7-8,TRBJ1-1,NA,CASRMLGLKNTEAFF
TRBV5-8,TRBJ1-5,NA,CASSRAGREVGGNQPQHF
TRBV7-9,TRBJ2-3,NA,CASSLGLRGATDTQYF
TRBV7-9,TRBJ2-2,NA,CSSSIASITGELFF
TRBV9,TRBJ1-2,TRBD1,CASSPQATGGNYGYTF
TRBV5-1,TRBJ2-1,TRBD2,CASSSSGRHNEQFF
TRBV6-5,TRBJ2-2,NA,CASSPRVVGELFF
TRBV14,TRBJ2-2,NA,CASSQDQGRGRELFF
TRBV7-3,TRBJ2-3,TRBD1,CASSLIGGQGEDTQYF
TRBV5-6,TRBJ1-5,NA,CASSRRATVYQPQHF
TRBV5-1,TRBJ2-7,TRBD1,CASSPGQGSYEQYF
TRBV5-5,TRBJ2-2,NA,CASSQPGQINTGELFF
TRBV19,TRBJ1-2,NA,CASYRVGGYTF
TRBV15,TRBJ1-1,TRBD1,CATSTTGGLNTEAFF
TRBV7-9,TRBJ2-3,NA,CASSFHTDTQYF
TRBV19,TRBJ2-4,NA,CASSIGGSNSQYF
TRBV21-1,TRBJ2-6,NA,CASSPLRAGANVLTF
TRBV28,TRBJ2-7,TRBD2,CASSSLTSRVFQQYF
TRBV5-8,TRBJ2-7,NA,CASSFSGSGYEQYF
TRBV5-1,TRBJ2-7,TRBD2,CASSLGGRAEEQYF
TRBV11-2,TRBJ2-7,TRBD1,CASSQDRVSYREQYF
TRBV19,TRBJ2-7,TRBD2,CASSQIGTSGYEQYF
TRBV2,TRBJ2-1,NA,CASSGVAGRQSEQFF
TRBV6-1,TRBJ1-4,NA,CASSERDRWEKLFF
TRBV6-5,TRBJ1-2,NA,CASSYSILENYGYTF
TRBV18,TRBJ1-1,NA,CASSPWGGETTEAFF
TRBV7-9,TRBJ1-2,NA,CASSLGQEYGYTF
TRBV5-8,TRBJ2-1,TRBD2,CASSPWGTSGGLYNEQFF
TRBV10-1,TRBJ2-1,NA,CASTISNAYNEQFF
TRBV4-3,TRBJ1-1,NA,CASSQEPEGTEAFF
TRBV27,TRBJ1-5,TRBD1,CASSFRQGYQPQHF
TRBV6-5,TRBJ1-6,NA,CASSYTTTGNNSPLHF
TRBV6-5,TRBJ1-2,NA,CASSYGGAQANYGYTF
TRBV7-3,TRBJ2-1,NA,CASSPYGTANEQFF
TRBV15,TRBJ2-1,NA,CATSRDMGARDEQFF
TRBV6-5,TRBJ1-4,NA,CASSYQFATNEKLFF
TRBV4-1,TRBJ2-1,TRBD2,CASSQEGTSGTYNEQFF
TRBV6-5,TRBJ1-1,NA,CATEVPGDTEAFF
TRBV20-1,TRBJ2-1,NA,CSASGEQFF
TRBV25-1,TRBJ1-1,TRBD1,CASSDSTGGTEAFF
TRBV12-5,TRBJ1-2,NA,CASGLVLTGSGYGYTF
TRBV6-7,TRBJ1-5,NA,CASSYEDQPQHF